The subject of this entry is one T cell receptor (beta chain). Treatment: around 19 received Ad26.COV2.S at low or high dose, single or two shots; 5 received placebo; per-sample allocation not given. Samples came from day 63 after the first vaccine or placebo injection. The data were obtained in a study of Ad26.COV2.S vaccination and SARS-CoV-2 variants. Here immunoSEQ multiplex PCR was the method, and the copy in TCRdb shows in-frame clones only, minus some. This sample has about 350,000 clones, with roughly 90% found just once. Germline V gene sequence: CDR1 KGHDR, CDR2 SFDVKD. Trimming at V came to 6 bases and at J to 2 bases, leaving 3 bases not matched to a gene. CDR3 length equals 15 residues.

This chain joins TRBV24-1 and TRBJ2-5, with 12 bases fitting TRBD1. The receptor comes from a person between 18 and 59 years old who received the Ad26.COV2.S COVID-19 vaccine or a placebo. Source: peripheral blood, taken in a trial of Ad26.COV2.S vaccine versus placebo. CDR3 sequence reads: CATSPGQGAQETQYF. CDR3 DNA sequence: TGTGCCACCAGTCCGGGACAGGGGGCGCAAGAGACCCAGTACTTC.